Sequencing of this T cell receptor beta chain was carried out in a study of T cell responses to AZD1222 COVID-19 vaccine (dated by TCRdb to the early 2020s). Notes on the research overall: A total of 230 to 250 trial participants underwent TCR sequencing, of whom 207 received two doses of AZD1222 and about 25 received two doses of the MenACWY control vaccine. Trial participants were enrolled into age subgroups of 18-55, 56-69 and 70-plus years, which contained approximately 150, 28 and 58 TCR-sequenced participants, respectively. Beyond this particular receptor, the publication reports: The 56-69-year group was small, and its depth increase did not reach significance, likely because of low power. The vaccine-associated CD4 TCRs covered the entire spike protein, and the dominant responses fell in regions 160-218 and 743-854. Nearly half of unique spike-specific TCRs reportedly recognized epitopes outside regions mutated in the B.1.351 and B.1.1.7 variants. Spike-specific TCR breadth and depth rose significantly after two AZD1222 doses compared with day 0 and with MenACWY recipients. Participants were mostly white British and included more females than males, and it was suggested by the authors that clonal diversity may have been underestimated. Conclusions about previously exposed vaccinees are limited, since just six or seven AZD1222 recipients were seropositive for SARS-CoV-2 at baseline. Because no samples from the day 14 peak response were available, repertoires could be characterized only after the peak T cell response.

The sample's time point label, decoded: about 28 days (+/-7) after the second vaccine dose. Because spike-specific TCR depth and breadth did not differ between the two schedules, AZD1222 recipients who got a second dose at roughly 4 weeks were pooled with those who got a second dose at roughly 12 weeks. The vaccinee samples were drawn from two UK trials, COV001 and COV002, one of which was a single-blind randomized controlled phase 2/3 trial testing AZD1222 (ChAdOx1 nCoV-19) in healthy adults. For TCRbeta chain sequencing, PBMC samples from trial participants were taken at day 0 and at day 28 after the second dose. About this clone itself: It has no known antigen specificity. Per-base qualities were not stored, and no clone one base away is much larger.

Per the germline V gene, MDHEN is the CDR1 and SYDVKM is the CDR2. The CDR3 runs 13 amino acids, cysteine and phenylalanine included. Just CDR3 DNA is preserved here, 39 bases in frame from base 1. Clipping removes 8 bases from V and 5 bases from J, with 4 as the unmatched junction base count. The CDR3 regions of human TCRbeta chains were subjected to immunosequencing. The authors' pipeline ran thus. TCRs in the repertoires were matched against a reference library of SARS-CoV-2-specific TCRs that had been generated with the MIRA antigen-specificity platform. Breadth was defined as the fraction of unique TCRs that were SARS-CoV-2-associated. Depth was defined as the fraction of total T cells that were SARS-CoV-2-associated. Using the MIRA data, each spike-specific TCR was mapped to the spike region that the TCR reacts to and placed in a CD4 or CD8 class. Log10-transformed breadth and depth values were compared by one-way ANOVA with Sidak's multiple comparisons tests. Not all clones reach the TCRdb copy of this immuneACCESS table, which keeps in-frame sequences only. Checked studies attribute under half of the gap to unresolved V genes and leave the rest unexplained. V and J calls and clone size come straight from that table; D and trimming were deduced from the DNA. The sample yields approximately 300,000 clones; roughly 93% were counted once. The ten largest clones add up to around 0.6% of the sample.

Recombination connected TRBV28 to TRBJ1-2, and 11 bases in between align with TRBD1. The sequence derives from an adult who received the AZD1222 COVID-19 vaccine. This sample comprised peripheral blood, obtained 28 days after the second AZD1222 dose. The DNA sequence follows: TGTGCCAGCCGGACAGGGGGCTCATATGGCTACACCTTC. This encodes CASRTGGSYGYTF.